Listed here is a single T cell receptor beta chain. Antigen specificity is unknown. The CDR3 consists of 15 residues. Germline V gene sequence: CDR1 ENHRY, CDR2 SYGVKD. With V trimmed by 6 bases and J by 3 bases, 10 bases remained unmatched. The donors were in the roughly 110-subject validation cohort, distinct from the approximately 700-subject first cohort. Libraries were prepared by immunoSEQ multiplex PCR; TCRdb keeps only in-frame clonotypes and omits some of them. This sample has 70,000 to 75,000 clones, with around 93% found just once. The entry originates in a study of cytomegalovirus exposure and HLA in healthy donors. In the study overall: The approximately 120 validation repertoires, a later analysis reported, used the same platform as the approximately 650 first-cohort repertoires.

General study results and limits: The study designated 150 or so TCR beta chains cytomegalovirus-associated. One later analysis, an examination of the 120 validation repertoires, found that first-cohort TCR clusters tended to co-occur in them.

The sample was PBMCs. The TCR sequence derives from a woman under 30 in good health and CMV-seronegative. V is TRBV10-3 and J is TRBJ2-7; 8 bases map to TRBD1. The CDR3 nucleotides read TGTGCCATCAGCTTCGGGACGACAGGGGACTACGAGCAGTACTTC. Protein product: CAISFGTTGDYEQYF.